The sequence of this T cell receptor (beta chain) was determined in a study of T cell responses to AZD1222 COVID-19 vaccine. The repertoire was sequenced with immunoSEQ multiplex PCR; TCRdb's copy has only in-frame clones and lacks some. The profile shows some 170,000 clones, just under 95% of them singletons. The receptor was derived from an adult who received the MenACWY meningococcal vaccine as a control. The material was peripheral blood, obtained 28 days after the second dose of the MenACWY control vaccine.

This chain's CDR3 is CASSPQGDGYTF. CDR3 sequence (DNA): TGTGCCAGCAGCCCGCAGGGAGATGGCTACACCTTC. The chain has TRBV7-9 and TRBJ1-2; D is perhaps TRBD1 (5 bases). CDR1 and CDR2 from the germline V gene are SEHNR and FQNEAQ (reference sequence). CDR3 length: 12 amino acids. Trimming left V 5 bases short and J 6 bases short, with 10 bases between.